A single sample is the source of the 5 T cell receptor beta chains below, sequenced in a study of early T cells in non-severe SARS-CoV-2 infection. TCRdb itself ran the 5' RACE reads through MiXCR, one entry per CDR3 protein. This sample carries roughly 83,000 distinct CDR3 sequences, under 11% of them seen once, and the ten largest clones take around 8%. The source was whole blood, collected at baseline. Source of these receptors: an adult who was a healthcare worker with PCR-confirmed SARS-CoV-2 infection or an uninfected control (not recorded which).

Many counts were recorded for this clonotype. V gene TRBV20-1 combines with J gene TRBJ1-5; TRBD1 matches 7 bases. V shed 6 bases, J shed 6 bases, and the junction held 11 bases outside the gene matches. Germline V gives CDR1 DFQATT, CDR2 SNEGSKA (reference sequence). CDR3 length: 14 amino acids. The CDR3 coding sequence is TGCAGTGCCCACGGGACAGATTATGTTCAGCCCCAGCATTTT. This sequence encodes CSAHGTDYVQPQHF.

In this sample, this clonotype turned up a few times. The V gene is TRBV9, the J gene TRBJ1-3; no clear D gene. CDR1 is SGDLS, CDR2 YYNGEE, per germline. The CDR3 sequence is 16 residues long. V was trimmed by 0 bases and J by 0 bases, leaving 10 bases between them. CDR3 DNA sequence: TGTGCCAGCAGCGTAGCTCACAGTACCTCTGGAAACACCATATATTTT. Protein sequence: CASSVAHSTSGNTIYF.

This clonotype was picked up many times. V is TRBV30 and J is TRBJ1-2; tentative D call: TRBD1 (5 bases). The germline V and J ends were trimmed by 0 bases and 4 bases, with 9 bases remaining between them. Germline assignment: CDR1 GTSNPN and CDR2 SVGIG (reference sequence). This CDR3 has 13 amino acids. The CDR3 nucleotides read TGTGCCTGGAGTGTGGGACCTACCTATGGCTACACCTTC. Translating gives CAWSVGPTYGYTF.

The J gene is TRBJ2-7, the V gene TRBV7-9, with D possibly TRBD1 on 5 matching bases. The CDR3 extends over 15 amino acids. V gave up 5 bases and J gave up 2 bases, with 16 bases separating them. Germline V gene lookup returns CDR1 SEHNR and CDR2 FQNEAQ (reference sequence). The CDR3 DNA sequence: TGTGCCAGCAGCCGCACGAACGGACAAACCTACGAGCAGTACTTC. It translates to CASSRTNGQTYEQYF. Full variable domain (missing parts from reference TRBV7-9 and TRBJ2-7): DTGVSQNPRHKITKRGQNVTFRCDPISEHNRLYWYRQTLGQGPEFLTYFQNEAQLEKSRLLSDRFSAERPKGSFSTLEIQRTEQGDSAMYLCASSRTNGQTYEQYFGPGTRLTVT.

Ten or more counts support this clonotype. The chain combines TRBV4-1 with TRBJ2-4, with D hard to call. This CDR3 comprises 15 residues. Germline V lookup: CDR1 MGHRA, CDR2 YSYEKL. V was shortened by 0 bases and J by 3 bases, with 9 bases between the two germline ends. The CDR3 is CASSQDEWGKNIQYF. DNA of the CDR3: TGCGCCAGCAGCCAAGATGAATGGGGCAAAAACATTCAGTACTTC.